The rows below give T cell receptor beta chains drawn from one sample of a study of T cells expressing NK-cell markers. TCRdb re-called the 5' RACE reads and shows each CDR3 protein once, DNA omitted. Its table records roughly 180,000 distinct CDR3 sequences. Sequences were obtained from blood T cells: a sorted CD56 or NKG2C T cell subset, CD4+ or CD8+ T cells, or bulk PBMC T cells (not recorded which). The receptors originated from a man aged 18 to 70 in good health. Both conserved end residues are part of each CDR3.

j_call	v_call	cdr3_aa
TRBJ2-7	TRBV28	CASRPIEGSGSYEQYF
TRBJ2-7	TRBV28	CASSLLARGYEQYF
TRBJ2-5	TRBV6-5	CASSFGTVVETQYF
TRBJ2-7	TRBV6-1	CASRERGGLSNEQYF
TRBJ2-1	TRBV7-9	CASSQQGNLSYNEQFF
TRBJ1-2	TRBV29-1	CSVGGTTNYGYTF
TRBJ2-1	TRBV5-1	CASSFGGAPNEQFF
TRBJ2-7	TRBV23-1	CASSQMTGSYF
TRBJ2-1	TRBV27	CASSLGGAGNEQFF
TRBJ2-3	TRBV19	CASSPGPAGDTQYF
TRBJ2-2	TRBV7-2	CASSLAPSGGNTGELFF
TRBJ2-2	TRBV14	CASSLYQTGELFF
TRBJ2-2	TRBV28	CASSTGREGTGELFF
TRBJ1-2	TRBV15	CATSRDDNPGYGYTF
TRBJ1-5	TRBV7-9	CASSNTGGWGNQPQHF
TRBJ2-4	TRBV2	CASMSKNIQYF